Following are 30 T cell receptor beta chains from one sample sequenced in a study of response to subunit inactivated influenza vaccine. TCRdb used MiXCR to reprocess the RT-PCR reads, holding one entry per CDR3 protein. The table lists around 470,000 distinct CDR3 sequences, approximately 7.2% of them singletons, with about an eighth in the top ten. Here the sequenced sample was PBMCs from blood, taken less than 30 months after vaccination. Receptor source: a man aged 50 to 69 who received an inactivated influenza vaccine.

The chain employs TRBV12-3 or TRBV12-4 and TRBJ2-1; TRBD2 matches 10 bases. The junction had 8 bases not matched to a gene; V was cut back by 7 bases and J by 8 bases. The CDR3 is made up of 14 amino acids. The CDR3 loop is CASNPGLANDEQFF. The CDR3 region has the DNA TGTGCCAGCAATCCGGGACTAGCGAACGATGAGCAGTTCTTC.

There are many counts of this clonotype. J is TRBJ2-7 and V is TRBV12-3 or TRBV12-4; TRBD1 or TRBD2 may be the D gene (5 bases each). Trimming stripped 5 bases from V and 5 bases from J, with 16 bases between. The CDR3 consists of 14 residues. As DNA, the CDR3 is TGTGCCAGCAGTGACCGGGACGAAGGAAACGAGCAGTACTTC. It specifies CASSDRDEGNEQYF.

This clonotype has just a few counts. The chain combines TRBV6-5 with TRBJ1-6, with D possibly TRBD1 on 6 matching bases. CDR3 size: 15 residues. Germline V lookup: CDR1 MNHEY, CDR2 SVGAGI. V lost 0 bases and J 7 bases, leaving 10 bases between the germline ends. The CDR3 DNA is TGTGCCAGCAGTTACTCGAGCGGGACAAATTCACCCCTCCACTTT. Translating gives CASSYSSGTNSPLHF.

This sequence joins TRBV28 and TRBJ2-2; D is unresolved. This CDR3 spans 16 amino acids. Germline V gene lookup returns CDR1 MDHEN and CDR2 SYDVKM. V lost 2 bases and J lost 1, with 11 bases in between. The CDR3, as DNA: TGTGCCAGCAGTTTAATCTCGGGCGTGAACACCGGGGAGCTGTTTTTT. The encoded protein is CASSLISGVNTGELFF.

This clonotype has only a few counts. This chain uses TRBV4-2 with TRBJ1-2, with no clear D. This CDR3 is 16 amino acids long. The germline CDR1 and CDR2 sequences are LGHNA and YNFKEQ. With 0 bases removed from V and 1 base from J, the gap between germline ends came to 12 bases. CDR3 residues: CASSQDRSGGNYGYTF. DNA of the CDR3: TGTGCCAGCAGCCAAGATCGGTCGGGAGGTAACTATGGCTACACCTTC.

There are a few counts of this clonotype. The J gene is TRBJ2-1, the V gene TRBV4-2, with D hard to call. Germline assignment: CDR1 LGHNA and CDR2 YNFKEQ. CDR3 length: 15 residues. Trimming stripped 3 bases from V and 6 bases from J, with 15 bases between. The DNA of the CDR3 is TGTGCCAGCAGCCACACTGCTTTGGATGGCAATGAGCAGTTCTTC. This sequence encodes CASSHTALDGNEQFF.

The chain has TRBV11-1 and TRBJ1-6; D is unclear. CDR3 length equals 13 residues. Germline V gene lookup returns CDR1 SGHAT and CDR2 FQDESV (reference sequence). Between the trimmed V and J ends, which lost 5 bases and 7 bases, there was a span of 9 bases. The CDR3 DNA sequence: TGTGCCAGCAGCGCGAGTAGCAATTCACCCCTCCACTTT. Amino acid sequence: CASSASSNSPLHF.

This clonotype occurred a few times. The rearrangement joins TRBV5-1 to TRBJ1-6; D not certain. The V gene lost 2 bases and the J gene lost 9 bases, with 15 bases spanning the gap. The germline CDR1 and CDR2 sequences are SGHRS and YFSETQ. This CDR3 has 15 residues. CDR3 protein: CASSFTGPDGSPLHF. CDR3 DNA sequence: TGCGCCAGCAGCTTCACCGGGCCGGATGGTTCACCCCTCCACTTT.

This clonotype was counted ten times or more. The CDR3 DNA reads TGCGCCAGCAGCTTACATCGACCCGCAGATACGCAGTATTTT. It translates to CASSLHRPADTQYF. V and J are TRBV5-1 and TRBJ2-3; D unresolved. CDR3 size: 14 residues. Germline V gene data show CDR1 as SGHRS and CDR2 as YFSETQ. V was trimmed by 2 bases and J by 4 bases, leaving 11 bases between them.

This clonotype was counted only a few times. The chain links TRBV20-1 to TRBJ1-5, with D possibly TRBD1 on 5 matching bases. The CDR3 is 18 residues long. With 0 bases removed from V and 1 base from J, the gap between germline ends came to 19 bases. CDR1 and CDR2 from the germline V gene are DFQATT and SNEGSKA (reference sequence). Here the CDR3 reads CSARDEGEQFKSNQPQHF. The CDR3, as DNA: TGCAGTGCTAGAGATGAAGGGGAACAGTTTAAAAGCAATCAGCCCCAGCATTTT.

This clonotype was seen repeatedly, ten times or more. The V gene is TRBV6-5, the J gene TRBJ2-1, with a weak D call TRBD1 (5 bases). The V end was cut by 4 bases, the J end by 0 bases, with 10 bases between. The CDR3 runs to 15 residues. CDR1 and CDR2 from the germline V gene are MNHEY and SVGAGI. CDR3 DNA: TGTGCCAGCAGTTTGGACACGCCCTCCTACAATGAGCAGTTCTTC. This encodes CASSLDTPSYNEQFF.

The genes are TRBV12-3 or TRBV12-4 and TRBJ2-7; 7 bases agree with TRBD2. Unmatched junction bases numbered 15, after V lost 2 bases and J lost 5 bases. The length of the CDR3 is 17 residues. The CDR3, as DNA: TGTGCCAGCAGTTTAAAAGCGGGGCCCCTCCACCCCGACGAGCAGTACTTC. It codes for CASSLKAGPLHPDEQYF.

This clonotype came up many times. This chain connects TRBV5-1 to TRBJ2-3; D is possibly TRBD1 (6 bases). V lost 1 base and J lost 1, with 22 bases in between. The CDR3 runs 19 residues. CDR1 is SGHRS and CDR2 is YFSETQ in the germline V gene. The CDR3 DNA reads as TGCGCCAGCAGCTTGATGGGGGCTGAGCTCTTAAGGGGCACAGATACGCAGTATTTT. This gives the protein CASSLMGAELLRGTDTQYF. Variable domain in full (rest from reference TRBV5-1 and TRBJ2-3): KAGVTQTPRYLIKTRGQQVTLSCSPISGHRSVSWYQQTPGQGLQFLFEYFSETQRNKGNFPGRFSGRQFSNSRSEMNVSTLELGDSALYLCASSLMGAELLRGTDTQYFGPGTRLTVL.

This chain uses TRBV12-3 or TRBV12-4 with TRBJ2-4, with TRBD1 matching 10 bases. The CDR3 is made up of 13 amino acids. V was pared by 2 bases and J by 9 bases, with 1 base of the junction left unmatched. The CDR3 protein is CASSLRDRGIQYF. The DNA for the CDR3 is TGTGCCAGCAGTTTACGGGACAGGGGCATTCAGTACTTC.

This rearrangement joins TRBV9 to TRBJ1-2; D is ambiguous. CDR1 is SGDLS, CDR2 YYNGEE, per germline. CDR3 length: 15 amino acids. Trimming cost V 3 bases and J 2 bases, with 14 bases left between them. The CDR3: CASSASAGTNYGYTF. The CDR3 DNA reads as TGTGCCAGCAGCGCCTCTGCGGGCACCAACTATGGCTACACCTTC. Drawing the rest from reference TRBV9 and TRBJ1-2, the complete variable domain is DSGVTQTPKHLITATGQRVTLRCSPRSGDLSVYWYQQSLDQGLQFLIQYYNGEERAKGNILERFSAQQFPDLHSELNLSSLELGDSALYFCASSASAGTNYGYTFGSGTRLTVV.

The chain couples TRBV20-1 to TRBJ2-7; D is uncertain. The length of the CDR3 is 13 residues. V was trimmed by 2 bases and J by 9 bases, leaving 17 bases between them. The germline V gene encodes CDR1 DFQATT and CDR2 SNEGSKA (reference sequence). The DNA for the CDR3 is TGCAGTGCTAGACGGAAGACACGCCTTGGGCAGTACTTC. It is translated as CSARRKTRLGQYF.

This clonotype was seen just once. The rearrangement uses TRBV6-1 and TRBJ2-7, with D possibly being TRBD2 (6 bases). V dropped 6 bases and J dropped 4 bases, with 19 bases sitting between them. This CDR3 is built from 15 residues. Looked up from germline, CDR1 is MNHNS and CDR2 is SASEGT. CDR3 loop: CASRPSRDFQYEQYF. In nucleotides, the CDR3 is TGTGCCAGCAGACCTTCCCGGGACTTTCAATACGAGCAGTACTTC.

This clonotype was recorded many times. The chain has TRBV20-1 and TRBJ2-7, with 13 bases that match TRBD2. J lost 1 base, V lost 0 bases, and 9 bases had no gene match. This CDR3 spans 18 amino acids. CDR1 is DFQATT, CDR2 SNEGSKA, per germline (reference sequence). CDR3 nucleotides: TGCAGTGCTAGAGATCTCATACTAGCGGGAGGGGTATCCTACGAGCAGTACTTC. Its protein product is CSARDLILAGGVSYEQYF.

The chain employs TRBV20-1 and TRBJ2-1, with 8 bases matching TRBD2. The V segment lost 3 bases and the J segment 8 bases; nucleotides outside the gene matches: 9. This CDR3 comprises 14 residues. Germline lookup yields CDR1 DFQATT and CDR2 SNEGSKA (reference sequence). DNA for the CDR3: TGCAGTGCTAGCCCAGCGGGAGTATCTGATGAGCAGTTCTTC. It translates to CSASPAGVSDEQFF.

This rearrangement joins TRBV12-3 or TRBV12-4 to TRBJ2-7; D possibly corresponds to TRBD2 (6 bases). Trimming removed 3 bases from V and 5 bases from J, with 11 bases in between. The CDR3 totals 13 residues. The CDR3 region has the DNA TGTGCCAGCAGTTTTCGGGGCGGGAACGAGCAGTACTTC. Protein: CASSFRGGNEQYF.

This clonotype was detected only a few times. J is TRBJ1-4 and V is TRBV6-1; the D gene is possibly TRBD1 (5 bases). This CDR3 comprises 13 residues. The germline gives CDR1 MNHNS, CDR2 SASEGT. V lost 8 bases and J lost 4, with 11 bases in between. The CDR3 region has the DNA TGTGCCAGCCGGACGGGGCTTAATGAAAAACTGTTTTTT. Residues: CASRTGLNEKLFF.

DNA for the CDR3: TGTGCCAGCAGGTTCCAGGGACAGAAGACCGGGGAGCTGTTTTTT. The encoded protein is CASRFQGQKTGELFF. The chain joins TRBV12-3 or TRBV12-4 to TRBJ2-2, with TRBD1 matching 7 bases. The J segment lost 5 bases and the V segment lost 6 bases, leaving 9 bases of the junction unmatched. The CDR3 is made up of 15 amino acids.

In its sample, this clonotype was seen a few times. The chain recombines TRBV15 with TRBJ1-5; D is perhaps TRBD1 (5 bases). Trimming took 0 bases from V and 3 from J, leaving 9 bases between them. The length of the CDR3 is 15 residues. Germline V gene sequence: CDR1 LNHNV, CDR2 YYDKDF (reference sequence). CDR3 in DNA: TGTGCCACCAGCAGAGATGTGGGGGTCAATCAGCCCCAGCATTTT. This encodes CATSRDVGVNQPQHF.

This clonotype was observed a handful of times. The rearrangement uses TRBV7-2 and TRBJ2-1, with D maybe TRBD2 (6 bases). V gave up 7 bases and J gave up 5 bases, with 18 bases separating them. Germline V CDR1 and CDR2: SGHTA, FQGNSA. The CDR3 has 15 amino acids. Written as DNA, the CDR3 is TGTGCCAGCACCGATCCCGCGGGGCCGGACAATGAGCAGTTCTTC. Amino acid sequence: CASTDPAGPDNEQFF.

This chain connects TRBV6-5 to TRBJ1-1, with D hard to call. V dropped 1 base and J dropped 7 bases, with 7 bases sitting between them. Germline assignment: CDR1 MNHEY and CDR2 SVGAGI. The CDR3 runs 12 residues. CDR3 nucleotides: TGTGCCAGCAGTTACTACAGCGGTGAAGCTTTCTTT. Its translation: CASSYYSGEAFF.

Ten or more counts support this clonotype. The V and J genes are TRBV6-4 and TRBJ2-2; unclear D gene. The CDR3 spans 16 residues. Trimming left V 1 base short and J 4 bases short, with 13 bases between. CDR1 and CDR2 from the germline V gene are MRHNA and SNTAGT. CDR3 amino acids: CASSDFWPRITGELFF. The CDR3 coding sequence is TGTGCCAGCAGTGACTTCTGGCCACGAATCACCGGGGAGCTGTTTTTT.

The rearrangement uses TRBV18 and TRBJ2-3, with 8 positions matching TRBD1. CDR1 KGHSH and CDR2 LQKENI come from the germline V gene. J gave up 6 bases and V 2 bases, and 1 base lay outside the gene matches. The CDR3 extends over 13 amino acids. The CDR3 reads CASSPNRGDTQYF. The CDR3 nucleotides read TGTGCCAGCTCACCAAACAGGGGGGATACGCAGTATTTT.

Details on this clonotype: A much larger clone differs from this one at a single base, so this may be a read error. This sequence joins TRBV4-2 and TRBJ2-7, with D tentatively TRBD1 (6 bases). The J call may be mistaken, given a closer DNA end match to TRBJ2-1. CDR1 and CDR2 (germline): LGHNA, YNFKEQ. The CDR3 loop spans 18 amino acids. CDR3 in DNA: TGTGCCAGCAGCCAAAATAACAGGGCAGGAGTTTCTTCCTACGAGCAGTTCTTC. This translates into CASSQNNRAGVSSYEQFF.

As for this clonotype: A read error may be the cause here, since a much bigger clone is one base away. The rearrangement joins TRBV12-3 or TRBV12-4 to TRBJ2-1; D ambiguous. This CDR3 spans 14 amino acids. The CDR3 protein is CASTLVVGYNEQFF. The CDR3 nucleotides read TGTGCCAGCACTTTAGTAGTAGGATACAATGAGCAGTTCTTC.

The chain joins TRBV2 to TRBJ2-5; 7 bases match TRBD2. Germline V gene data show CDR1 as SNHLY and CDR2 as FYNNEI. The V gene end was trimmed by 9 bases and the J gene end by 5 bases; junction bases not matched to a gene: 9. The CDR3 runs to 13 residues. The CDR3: CASSGHPWETQYF. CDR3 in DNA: TGTGCCAGTAGCGGGCATCCGTGGGAGACCCAGTACTTC.